The 3 T cell receptor beta chains presented below share a single source sample, sequenced in a study of blood T cell repertoires in COVID-19. The assay was immunoSEQ multiplex PCR, and TCRdb's table has in-frame clones only and misses some. Of 150,000 to 160,000 clones in the sample, roughly nine tenths were seen once. The sequenced sample was peripheral blood. The receptors stem from a woman aged 40 to 50 with acute or convalescent COVID-19.

The chain employs TRBV3-1 (or the pseudogene TRBV3-2) and TRBJ2-1; the D gene is possibly TRBD2 (6 bases). CDR1 and CDR2 (germline): LGHDT, YNNKEL (reference sequence). The CDR3 runs to 13 residues. Trimming pared 2 bases from V and 10 bases from J, leaving 12 bases between. The CDR3 protein is CASSQQLGGEQFF. The CDR3 bases are TGTGCCAGCAGCCAACAACTAGGAGGGGAGCAGTTCTTC.

This chain connects TRBV3-1 (or the pseudogene TRBV3-2) to TRBJ2-1, with TRBD2 matching 14 bases. Trimming at V came to 5 bases and at J to 4 bases, leaving 10 bases not matched to a gene. Germline CDR1 reads LGHDT; CDR2 reads YNNKEL (reference sequence). The length of the CDR3 is 18 residues. The CDR3 reads CASSKRLAGGKGYNEQFF. In DNA form, the CDR3 reads TGTGCCAGCAGCAAAAGACTAGCGGGGGGGAAAGGGTACAATGAGCAGTTCTTC.

V gene TRBV3-1 (or the pseudogene TRBV3-2) combines with J gene TRBJ2-7; 9 bases map to TRBD2. Germline assignment: CDR1 LGHDT and CDR2 YNNKEL (reference sequence). CDR3 length: 15 amino acids. V was pared by 4 bases and J by 2 bases, with 6 bases of the junction left unmatched. The CDR3 spells CASSPGLAWTYEQYF. The CDR3 DNA is TGTGCCAGCAGCCCCGGACTAGCGTGGACCTACGAGCAGTACTTC.